The next 12 T cell receptor beta chains were all read from a single sample in a study of T-cell memory formation after mild COVID-19 (dated by TCRdb to the early 2020s). Libraries were prepared through 5' RACE. TCRdb records Illumina NovaSeq 6000 as the sequencer. Starting from the raw public reads, TCRdb applied fastp trimming at Q25, assembled clones with MiXCR and retained in-frame beta chains. Rows are combined by CDR3 protein, so each entry shows the most common genes and DNA. This sample gives about 290,000 distinct CDR3 sequences in total; less than 20% of them show up just once. The leading ten clones occupy about a fifth of the sample. The source material was PBMCs or a T cell subset sorted from them (not recorded which). These receptors came from a man aged 18 to 30 who had mild COVID-19 (a few samples of this study predate the infection). The sample titles of this study are shuffled in the database, so cell type and time point are left out; the donor was told from shared clones.

The CDR3 reads CASSLPSSNEQFF. The CDR3 nucleotides are TGTGCCAGCAGCTTGCCTAGTAGCAATGAGCAGTTCTTC. The chain combines TRBV5-6 with TRBJ2-1; D ambiguous. This CDR3 has 13 residues. V was shortened by 1 base and J by 6 bases, with 8 bases between the two germline ends. Germline values: CDR1 SGHDT, CDR2 YYEEEE.

This clonotype was seen a few times. V usage is TRBV4-2 and J usage is TRBJ1-2; D unresolved. This CDR3 region has 13 residues. The germline CDR1 and CDR2 sequences are LGHNA and YNFKEQ. Deletions cut 1 base from V and 8 bases from J, with 11 bases between. This chain's CDR3 is CASSQVEGPGYTF. Written as DNA, the CDR3 is TGTGCCAGCAGCCAAGTGGAAGGGCCCGGCTACACCTTC.

This clonotype was found a few times. The V and J genes are TRBV29-1 and TRBJ2-2; 7 nucleotides match TRBD1. The germline CDR1 and CDR2 sequences are SQVTM and ANQGSEA. The J segment lost 0 bases and the V segment lost 6 bases, leaving 4 bases of the junction unmatched. The CDR3 spans 14 residues. This CDR3 reads CSVTGTANTGELFF. DNA of the CDR3: TGCAGCGTGACCGGGACAGCGAACACCGGGGAGCTGTTTTTT.

This sequence joins TRBV4-1 and TRBJ1-1; D may be TRBD1 (5 bases). The length of the CDR3 is 12 residues. Trimming cost V 1 base and J 11 bases, with 11 bases left between them. The germline V gene encodes CDR1 MGHRA and CDR2 YSYEKL. The CDR3: CASSQGGGEAFF. CDR3 nucleotide sequence: TGCGCCAGCAGCCAAGGGGGCGGCGAGGCTTTCTTT.

The chain uses TRBV30 and TRBJ1-6; 9 bases match TRBD1. CDR3 length: 13 amino acids. V lost 8 bases and J lost 1; bases outside the gene matches: 0. The V gene's germline CDR1 is GTSNPN and CDR2 SVGIG (reference sequence). The CDR3 loop reads CAGQGSYNSPLHF. The CDR3 DNA is TGTGCCGGACAGGGGTCCTATAATTCACCCCTCCACTTT.

This clonotype was counted only a few times. This chain uses TRBV29-1 with TRBJ2-1; D is possibly TRBD2 (6 bases). Per germline, CDR1 SQVTM and CDR2 ANQGSEA. V was trimmed by 3 bases and J by 4 bases, leaving 10 bases between them. This CDR3 contains 13 residues. The CDR3 region is CSVDGGEYNEQFF. The CDR3, as DNA: TGCAGCGTTGACGGGGGAGAATACAATGAGCAGTTCTTC.

This clonotype was seen a few times. This rearrangement joins TRBV20-1 to TRBJ2-3, with 11 nucleotides matching TRBD1. Trimming at V came to 4 bases and at J to 4 bases, leaving 4 bases not matched to a gene. The germline gives CDR1 DFQATT, CDR2 SNEGSKA (reference sequence). This CDR3 region has 14 residues. The CDR3 region is CSATRTGGPDTQYF. CDR3 coding DNA: TGCAGTGCTACTCGGACAGGGGGCCCAGATACGCAGTATTTT.

This clonotype was detected only a few times. The CDR3 DNA reads TGCAGTGCTACGGGCCTCCCGGAAGATACGCAGTATTTT. Its translation is CSATGLPEDTQYF. This chain uses TRBV20-1 with TRBJ2-3; no reliable D call. CDR3 size: 13 residues. Trimming stripped 4 bases from V and 5 bases from J, with 13 bases between. The germline CDR1 and CDR2 sequences are DFQATT and SNEGSKA (reference sequence).

The V call is TRBV29-1, the J call TRBJ1-3; D remains unclear. Between the trimmed V and J ends, which lost 7 bases and 0 bases, there was a span of 7 bases. CDR1 SQVTM and CDR2 ANQGSEA come from the germline V gene. The CDR3 contains 12 residues. The DNA of the CDR3 is TGCAGCGCCATGGACTCTGGAAACACCATATATTTT. Its protein is CSAMDSGNTIYF.

V usage is TRBV6-5 and J usage is TRBJ2-2; 13 bases are shared with TRBD2. The CDR3 has 17 amino acids. The germline V gene has CDR1 MNHEY and CDR2 SVGAGI. Unmatched junction bases numbered 7, after V lost 5 bases and J lost 4 bases. Here the CDR3 DNA reads TGTGCCAGCAGTCGCACCACTAGCGGGGGGGGCACCGGGGAGCTGTTTTTT. Amino acid sequence: CASSRTTSGGGTGELFF.

J is TRBJ1-2 and V is TRBV5-1, with D uncertain. This CDR3 is 13 amino acids long. Trimming cost V 6 bases and J 3 bases, with 12 bases left between them. In germline, CDR1 is SGHRS, CDR2 YFSETQ. CDR3 loop: CASTPAGDYGYTF. The CDR3 DNA follows: TGCGCCAGCACCCCTGCTGGCGACTATGGCTACACCTTC.

V gene TRBV12-3 or TRBV12-4 combines with J gene TRBJ1-5; D is unclear. Between the trimmed V and J ends, which lost 2 bases and 0 bases, there was a span of 5 bases. CDR3 length: 14 amino acids. The chain's CDR3 is CASSLRSSNQPQHF. The CDR3 DNA reads as TGTGCCAGCAGTTTAAGGAGTAGCAATCAGCCCCAGCATTTT.